What follows are 26 T cell receptor beta chains derived from one specimen sequenced in a study of cytomegalovirus exposure and HLA in healthy donors. Both 60 Vbeta primers and 13 Jbeta primers went into the PCR. The method was immunoSEQ multiplex PCR; TCRdb's version includes in-frame clones alone and lacks a portion of them. The sample includes fewer than 140,000 clones, about three quarters of them seen just once. The sequenced sample was PBMCs. The receptors stem from a boy younger than 18 in good health and CMV-seronegative.

The chain is built from TRBV9 and TRBJ1-1, with unresolved D. The CDR3 covers 13 residues. Trimming shortened V by 3 bases and J by 8 bases, and 14 bases separated the two germline ends. The germline V gene encodes CDR1 SGDLS and CDR2 YYNGEE. Written as DNA, the CDR3 is TGTGCCAGCAGCGCGGTCCTGCGGGTGGAAGCTTTCTTT. Encoded protein: CASSAVLRVEAFF. Combining the CDR3 with reference TRBV9 and TRBJ1-1 gives the whole variable domain DSGVTQTPKHLITATGQRVTLRCSPRSGDLSVYWYQQSLDQGLQFLIQYYNGEERAKGNILERFSAQQFPDLHSELNLSSLELGDSALYFCASSAVLRVEAFFGQGTRLTVV.

The rearrangement joins TRBV6-6 to TRBJ2-7, with 11 bases identical to TRBD2. Trimming removed 6 bases from V and 1 base from J; junction bases left unmatched: 5. This CDR3 is 15 amino acids long. Germline CDR1 and CDR2: MNHNY and SVGAGI (reference sequence). Here the CDR3 reads CASRGRTSGSYEQYF. Here the CDR3 DNA reads TGTGCCAGCAGGGGTCGGACTAGCGGGTCCTACGAGCAGTACTTC.

The chain couples TRBV15 to TRBJ2-1; 11 nucleotides match TRBD2. CDR3 length: 15 amino acids. Germline assignment: CDR1 LNHNV and CDR2 YYDKDF (reference sequence). V lost 1 base to trimming and J lost 8 bases; unmatched junction nucleotides: 4. This CDR3 reads CATSRGLAGNYEQFF. As DNA, the CDR3 is TGTGCCACCAGCAGAGGACTAGCGGGAAACTATGAGCAGTTCTTC.

V usage is TRBV30 and J usage is TRBJ2-7; the D gene is possibly TRBD2 (7 bases). V was cut by 4 bases and J by 7 bases, with 14 bases left in between. Per the germline V gene, CDR1 is GTSNPN and CDR2 is SVGIG (reference sequence). The CDR3 contains 12 residues. CDR3 sequence: CAWMRGPREQYF. The CDR3 DNA follows: TGTGCCTGGATGCGGGGGCCTCGTGAGCAGTACTTC.

The rearrangement joins TRBV6-5 to TRBJ2-7; TRBD2 is a possible D gene (6 bases). CDR3 length equals 14 residues. The germline CDR1 and CDR2 sequences are MNHEY and SVGAGI. V was cut by 0 bases and J by 4 bases, with 10 bases left in between. In DNA form, the CDR3 reads TGTGCCAGCAGTTACTCGCATGGGAGGTACGAGCAGTACTTC. It specifies CASSYSHGRYEQYF.

The V call is TRBV5-1, the J call TRBJ2-7; D remains ambiguous. CDR1 SGHRS and CDR2 YFSETQ come from the germline V gene. V lost 0 bases and J lost 2, with 9 bases in between. This CDR3 has 14 amino acids. CDR3 sequence: CASSLASGTYEQYF. CDR3 coding DNA: TGCGCCAGCAGCTTGGCTTCGGGTACCTACGAGCAGTACTTC. Full variable domain (rest looked up from reference TRBV5-1 and TRBJ2-7): KAGVTQTPRYLIKTRGQQVTLSCSPISGHRSVSWYQQTPGQGLQFLFEYFSETQRNKGNFPGRFSGRQFSNSRSEMNVSTLELGDSALYLCASSLASGTYEQYFGPGTRLTVT.

This chain joins TRBV19 and TRBJ1-5; 8 bases fit TRBD1. V lost 5 bases, J lost 6 bases, and 3 bases stayed unmatched. Germline loops: CDR1 LNHDA, CDR2 SQIVND (reference sequence). This CDR3 is built from 13 residues. The CDR3 sequence is CASSGRGLQPQHF. CDR3 DNA: TGTGCCAGTAGTGGCAGGGGGCTTCAGCCCCAGCATTTT. Using reference TRBV19 and TRBJ1-5 for the parts outside the CDR3, the full variable domain is DGGITQSPKYLFRKEGQNVTLSCEQNLNHDAMYWYRQDPGQGLRLIYYSQIVNDFQKGDIAEGYSVSREKKESFPLTVTSAQKNPTAFYLCASSGRGLQPQHFGDGTRLSIL.

The rearrangement joins TRBV19 to TRBJ1-1; weak D call: TRBD1 (5 bases). The CDR3 consists of 15 residues. CDR1 and CDR2 (germline): LNHDA, SQIVND (reference sequence). V lost 3 bases to trimming and J lost 1 base, with 12 bases between them. The CDR3 is CASSIGAGRNTEAFF. CDR3 coding DNA: TGTGCCAGTAGTATTGGGGCAGGGCGGAACACTGAAGCTTTCTTT.

The V call is TRBV4-3, the J call TRBJ1-1; D call uncertain. Germline assignment: CDR1 LGHNA and CDR2 YSLEER. The CDR3 has 17 residues. The V end was cut by 1 base, the J end by 4 bases, with 19 bases between. The DNA for the CDR3 is TGCGCCAGCAGCCAAGCCACCTTGGGCAGCACCATCACTGAAGCTTTCTTT. This codes for CASSQATLGSTITEAFF.

This chain uses TRBV9 with TRBJ1-1; D is undetermined. CDR1 and CDR2 from the germline V gene are SGDLS and YYNGEE. V was shortened by 1 base and J by 4 bases, with 11 bases between the two germline ends. The CDR3 covers 14 residues. This CDR3 reads CASSVWATGTEAFF. CDR3 DNA sequence: TGTGCCAGCAGCGTATGGGCAACCGGCACTGAAGCTTTCTTT.

V usage is TRBV6-1 and J usage is TRBJ1-2; 8 bases agree with TRBD1. The CDR3 runs 14 residues. The ends lost 8 bases at V and 9 bases at J; junction bases unmatched: 14. Germline-derived CDR1 and CDR2 are MNHNS and SASEGT. The CDR3 sequence: CASLWTGTAIRYTF. The CDR3 DNA reads TGTGCCAGCTTATGGACAGGGACCGCTATCCGCTACACCTTC.

V gene TRBV2 combines with J gene TRBJ1-4, with a weak D call TRBD1 (6 bases). V dropped 2 bases and J dropped 7 bases, with 11 bases sitting between them. The CDR3 totals 14 residues. Germline V gives CDR1 SNHLY, CDR2 FYNNEI. CDR3 region: CASSESGAGEKLFF. The CDR3 DNA reads TGTGCCAGCAGTGAATCAGGGGCAGGTGAAAAACTGTTTTTT.

The J gene is TRBJ1-1, the V gene TRBV29-1, with D perhaps matching TRBD1 (5 bases). The CDR3 has 13 residues. Looked up from germline, CDR1 is SQVTM and CDR2 is ANQGSEA. CDR3 DNA sequence: TGCAGTTGCGGGGGGAAGGGTACCACTGAAGCTTTCTTT. Translation gives CSCGGKGTTEAFF.

The J gene is TRBJ2-7, the V gene TRBV12-5; possible D gene TRBD2, 6 bases. The CDR3 is 12 residues long. V was clipped by 4 bases and J by 5 bases, with 9 bases between them. Germline loops: CDR1 LGHNT, CDR2 FRNRAP. The DNA of the CDR3 is TGTGCTAGTGGTTGGGGGGTCGACGAGCAGTACTTC. Translating gives CASGWGVDEQYF.

V is TRBV30 and J is TRBJ2-3, with TRBD2 as a possible D gene (6 bases). Germline CDR1 is GTSNPN and CDR2 is SVGIG (reference sequence). The length of the CDR3 is 11 residues. V lost 5 bases to trimming and J lost 6 bases, with 9 bases between them. The CDR3 sequence is CAWLLADTQYF. CDR3 sequence (DNA): TGTGCCTGGTTGCTAGCGGATACGCAGTATTTT.

V and J are TRBV25-1 and TRBJ2-1; 7 nucleotides line up with TRBD2. The germline V gene encodes CDR1 MGHDK and CDR2 SYGVNS. CDR3 length equals 15 residues. Trimming took 1 base from V and 9 from J; bases not matched to a gene: 9. CDR3 DNA sequence: TGTGCCAGCAGTGAATTCGGGACTAAGGTCACTGAGCAGTTCTTC. This codes for CASSEFGTKVTEQFF.

This clone was seen a single time. This rearrangement joins TRBV6-5 to TRBJ1-2, with D perhaps TRBD1 (6 bases). The V gene lost 6 bases and the J gene lost 4 bases, with 9 bases spanning the gap. This CDR3 contains 12 residues. In germline, CDR1 is MNHEY, CDR2 SVGAGI. The CDR3 bases are TGTGCCAGCAGACGAGGGGGCTATGGCTACACCTTC. This sequence encodes CASRRGGYGYTF.

This chain links TRBV7-9 with TRBJ1-4; no clear D. CDR1 is SEHNR, CDR2 FQNEAQ, per germline (reference sequence). The CDR3 extends over 15 amino acids. Trimming took 9 bases from V and 8 from J, leaving 22 bases between them. The CDR3 DNA follows: TGTGCCAGTTTGGTTGGGGAGGCTTACTCCGAAAAACTGTTTTTT. It yields the protein CASLVGEAYSEKLFF.

With regard to this clone: One end of the junction varies from germline; a read error may be responsible. V and J are TRBV4-1 and TRBJ2-7; no firm D call. CDR1 and CDR2 from the germline V gene are MGHRA and YSYEKL. The CDR3 totals 14 residues. This CDR3 is CASSQARNSHEQYF. CDR3 DNA sequence: TGCGCCAGCAGCCAAGCGAGAAACTCCCACGAGCAGTACTTC.

The chain uses TRBV5-1 and TRBJ2-6; D ambiguous. There are 16 residues in the CDR3. V was pared by 4 bases and J by 0 bases, with 11 bases between. Germline values: CDR1 SGHRS, CDR2 YFSETQ. The CDR3 spells CASSPAGPSGANVLTF. The CDR3 DNA reads as TGCGCCAGCAGCCCCGCTGGCCCCTCTGGGGCCAACGTCCTGACTTTC.

In its sample, this clone was seen once. At one boundary the junction diverges from the germline segment, which might be a read error. The chain combines TRBV7-7 with TRBJ2-1, with TRBD2 as a possible D gene (6 bases). This CDR3 has 15 amino acids. Germline V gives CDR1 SSHAT, CDR2 FNYEAQ (reference sequence). The CDR3 protein is CASSLDRASVNEQFF. The CDR3 DNA is TGTGCTAGCAGCTTAGATAGGGCTAGCGTGAATGAGCAGTTCTTC.

V usage is TRBV10-3 and J usage is TRBJ2-7, with 7 bases matching TRBD2. The CDR3 is 13 residues long. Germline CDR1 reads ENHRY; CDR2 reads SYGVKD. Trimming cost V 4 bases and J 5 bases; bases outside gene matches: 5. The CDR3 bases are TGTGCCATCAGTGGCCAGGGAGGGGACGAGCAGTACTTC. Translation gives CAISGQGGDEQYF.

The chain uses TRBV5-1 and TRBJ2-7; 15 bases map to TRBD2. This CDR3 comprises 17 residues. CDR1 is SGHRS and CDR2 is YFSETQ in the germline V gene. V trimming: 4 bases; J trimming: 2 bases; junction bases outside the gene matches: 7. The CDR3 sequence: CASSPGLAGGRAYEQYF. The CDR3, as DNA: TGCGCCAGCAGCCCTGGACTAGCGGGAGGGAGGGCCTACGAGCAGTACTTC. The full variable domain, with the rest looked up from reference TRBV5-1 and TRBJ2-7, is KAGVTQTPRYLIKTRGQQVTLSCSPISGHRSVSWYQQTPGQGLQFLFEYFSETQRNKGNFPGRFSGRQFSNSRSEMNVSTLELGDSALYLCASSPGLAGGRAYEQYFGPGTRLTVT.

The count of this clone is one. This chain connects TRBV18 to TRBJ1-1; 8 bases fit TRBD1. CDR1 and CDR2 (germline): KGHSH, LQKENI. J lost 1 base, V lost 2 bases, and 6 bases had no gene match. The CDR3 runs to 16 residues. The CDR3 DNA reads as TGTGCCAGCTCACCAAGTCCCGGGACAGGGAACACTGAAGCTTTCTTT. Translating it yields CASSPSPGTGNTEAFF. Complete variable domain (other parts from reference TRBV18 and TRBJ1-1): NAGVMQNPRHLVRRRGQEARLRCSPMKGHSHVYWYRQLPEEGLKFMVYLQKENIIDESGMPKERFSAEFPKEGPSILRIQQVVRGDSAAYFCASSPSPGTGNTEAFFGQGTRLTVV.

This chain links TRBV29-1 with TRBJ1-1; no firm D call. Trimming removed 2 bases from V and 0 bases from J, with 7 bases in between. There are 13 residues in the CDR3. CDR1 and CDR2 (germline): SQVTM, ANQGSEA. The CDR3 DNA follows: TGCAGCGTTGAAAAGCCTTTGAACACTGAAGCTTTCTTT. This codes for CSVEKPLNTEAFF.

In DNA form, the CDR3 reads TGTGCCAGCGGGCGGGAGGGTCCGGAGACCCAGTACTTC. Encoded protein: CASGREGPETQYF. The rearrangement uses TRBV2 and TRBJ2-5; 9 nucleotides match TRBD2. The germline CDR1 and CDR2 sequences are SNHLY and FYNNEI. V gave up 8 bases and J gave up 5 bases; unmatched junction bases: 6. The CDR3 covers 13 residues.